This T cell receptor beta chain was captured by sequencing in a study of T cell responses to AZD1222 COVID-19 vaccine. Germline V gene data show CDR1 as GTSNPN and CDR2 as SVGIG (reference sequence). The CDR3 is 15 residues long. V dropped 0 bases and J dropped 0 bases, with 10 bases sitting between them. The repertoire was sequenced with immunoSEQ multiplex PCR; TCRdb's copy has only in-frame clones and lacks some. Altogether just under 150,000 clones are present, 85% to 90% being singletons, with the ten largest covering approximately 4.7%. This clone was recorded once. The input for sequencing was peripheral blood, taken 28 days after the second AZD1222 dose. This clonotype was sampled from an adult who received the AZD1222 COVID-19 vaccine. This chain uses TRBV30 with TRBJ2-3; D is perhaps TRBD1 (6 bases). The CDR3 loop reads CAWSVLDSSTDTQYF. CDR3 DNA: TGTGCCTGGAGTGTACTGGACAGTAGCACAGATACGCAGTATTTT.